The 4 T cell receptor beta chains presented below share a single source sample, sequenced in a study of blood T cell repertoires in COVID-19. Assay used: immunoSEQ multiplex PCR; TCRdb lists only in-frame clones, some missing. Seen here are under 350,000 clones, over 85% observed once, and the top ten hold 2.6%. The sequencing input was PBMCs or T cells enriched from blood (not recorded which). The receptors shown here come from a man aged 55 to 70 who had recovered from COVID-19.

The V gene is TRBV19, the J gene TRBJ2-3; 7 nucleotides align to TRBD1. Germline CDR1 is LNHDA and CDR2 is SQIVND (reference sequence). The trim removed 2 bases at V and 4 bases at J, leaving 9 bases unmatched. CDR3 length: 16 amino acids. The CDR3 nucleotides are TGTGCCAGTAGTATAAGACCGGGACAGAACCCAGATACGCAGTATTTT. Residues: CASSIRPGQNPDTQYF.

The chain uses TRBV4-1 and TRBJ2-1; a possible D gene is TRBD2 (6 bases). Germline loops: CDR1 MGHRA, CDR2 YSYEKL. The CDR3 runs 12 residues. V lost 3 bases and J 12 bases, leaving 12 bases between the germline ends. The CDR3 region has the DNA TGCGCCAGCAGCCAGGAGCGGGCGGGGCAGTTCTTC. It yields the protein CASSQERAGQFF.

CDR3 sequence: CASSPLGQGQETQYF. In DNA, the CDR3 is TGCGCCAGCAGCCCACTGGGACAGGGGCAAGAGACCCAGTACTTC. The chain combines TRBV5-1 with TRBJ2-5; 10 bases match TRBD1. This CDR3 is 15 amino acids long. From germline, CDR1 is SGHRS and CDR2 YFSETQ. The junction had 5 bases not matched to a gene; V was cut back by 4 bases and J by 2 bases.

The V call is TRBV19, the J call TRBJ1-1, with TRBD1 matching over 7 bases. Germline assignment: CDR1 LNHDA and CDR2 SQIVND (reference sequence). The CDR3 contains 15 residues. Trimming took 5 bases from V and 1 from J; bases not matched to a gene: 7. Here the CDR3 reads CASSLKTGWNTEAFF. As DNA, the CDR3 is TGTGCCAGTAGTCTGAAGACAGGGTGGAACACTGAAGCTTTCTTT.